This T cell receptor beta chain was documented in a study of blood T cells in healthy people across ages. Alongside a J-beta primer mix, a sample-barcoded 5' primer served in a second PCR lasting about 7 to 12 cycles. TCRdb independently ran MiXCR on the 5' RACE reads; one entry per CDR3 protein. The table lists roughly 700,000 distinct CDR3 sequences, 20% to 25% of them singletons, with around 9.2% in the top ten. These same records also appear under a second study, on T cells of mothers and their children.

This TCR was recovered from a boy younger than 18 in good health. The sample taken for sequencing was blood.

The CDR3: CSSVITEAFF. CDR3 DNA sequence: TGCAGCTCCGTGATCACTGAAGCTTTCTTT. The chain joins TRBV29-1 to TRBJ1-1; D is unclear. The germline CDR1 and CDR2 sequences are SQVTM and ANQGSEA. CDR3 length: 10 amino acids. V was pared by 8 bases and J by 4 bases, with 8 bases between.